One and the same sample provided the 7 T cell receptor beta chains below, sequenced in a study of blood T cell repertoires in COVID-19. TCRdb's table, derived via immunoSEQ multiplex PCR, lists solely in-frame clones and lacks some. The profile shows 35,000 to 50,000 clones, 87% of them singletons. The sample comprised peripheral blood. These receptors all stem from a man aged 60-69 years with acute or convalescent COVID-19.

V and J are TRBV9 and TRBJ2-4; 10 bases agree with TRBD1. The CDR3 is 16 residues long. V shed 4 bases and J 5 bases; nucleotides not matched to a gene: 9. The germline V gene has CDR1 SGDLS and CDR2 YYNGEE. This CDR3 is CASSPHTGTGENIQYF. The CDR3 region has the DNA TGTGCCAGCAGCCCGCACACCGGGACAGGGGAAAACATTCAGTACTTC.

This rearrangement joins TRBV5-1 to TRBJ2-2; 9 bases match TRBD2. Unmatched junction bases numbered 9, after V lost 3 bases and J lost 6 bases. The CDR3 sequence is 16 residues long. Germline assignment: CDR1 SGHRS and CDR2 YFSETQ. The CDR3 nucleotides are TGCGCCAGCAGCTCGAATCTAGCGGGGACGGCCGGGGAGCTGTTTTTT. Protein product: CASSSNLAGTAGELFF.

This clone has only one observation. CDR3 region: CASSQPTSSYNEQFF. The CDR3 bases are TGCGCCAGCAGCCAACCCACAAGCTCCTACAATGAGCAGTTCTTC. The V gene is TRBV4-1, the J gene TRBJ2-1; D unclear. The V gene lost 2 bases and the J gene lost 0 bases, with 8 bases spanning the gap. CDR1 and CDR2 (germline): MGHRA, YSYEKL. This CDR3 comprises 15 residues.

The V and J genes are TRBV5-1 and TRBJ2-7; D perhaps matches TRBD1 (6 bases). V lost 4 bases and J 1 base, leaving 18 bases between the germline ends. The V gene's germline CDR1 is SGHRS and CDR2 YFSETQ. This CDR3 contains 16 residues. The CDR3 DNA sequence: TGCGCCAGCAGCCAAGTAGGCAGGGGAAGTTCCTACGAGCAGTACTTC. Translated: CASSQVGRGSSYEQYF. Looking up the rest from reference TRBV5-1 and TRBJ2-7 gives the full variable domain: KAGVTQTPRYLIKTRGQQVTLSCSPISGHRSVSWYQQTPGQGLQFLFEYFSETQRNKGNFPGRFSGRQFSNSRSEMNVSTLELGDSALYLCASSQVGRGSSYEQYFGPGTRLTVT.

The chain employs TRBV27 and TRBJ2-1; no clear D gene. Trimming pared 3 bases from V and 4 bases from J, leaving 7 bases between. The CDR3 is made up of 13 amino acids. Per germline, CDR1 MNHEY and CDR2 SMNVEV (reference sequence). CDR3 DNA: TGTGCCAGCAGTTTTCTAAATTACAATGAGCAGTTCTTC. Translating gives CASSFLNYNEQFF.

The chain has TRBV9 and TRBJ2-3; 9 bases are shared with TRBD1. The junction had 2 bases not matched to a gene; V was cut back by 7 bases and J by 2 bases. The CDR3 spans 13 residues. The germline gives CDR1 SGDLS, CDR2 YYNGEE. The CDR3 DNA follows: TGTGCCAGCGGACAGGGGTACACAGATACGCAGTATTTT. Translated, it gives CASGQGYTDTQYF. The full variable domain, with the rest looked up from reference TRBV9 and TRBJ2-3, is DSGVTQTPKHLITATGQRVTLRCSPRSGDLSVYWYQQSLDQGLQFLIQYYNGEERAKGNILERFSAQQFPDLHSELNLSSLELGDSALYFCASGQGYTDTQYFGPGTRLTVL.

The chain uses TRBV3-1 (or the pseudogene TRBV3-2) and TRBJ1-3; D is uncertain. Deletions cut 0 bases from V and 0 bases from J, with 9 bases between. CDR3 length: 16 residues. Germline V gene sequence: CDR1 LGHDT, CDR2 YNNKEL (reference sequence). The CDR3 region is CASSQERFSSGNTIYF. In DNA form, the CDR3 reads TGTGCCAGCAGCCAAGAGAGGTTCAGCTCTGGAAACACCATATATTTT.